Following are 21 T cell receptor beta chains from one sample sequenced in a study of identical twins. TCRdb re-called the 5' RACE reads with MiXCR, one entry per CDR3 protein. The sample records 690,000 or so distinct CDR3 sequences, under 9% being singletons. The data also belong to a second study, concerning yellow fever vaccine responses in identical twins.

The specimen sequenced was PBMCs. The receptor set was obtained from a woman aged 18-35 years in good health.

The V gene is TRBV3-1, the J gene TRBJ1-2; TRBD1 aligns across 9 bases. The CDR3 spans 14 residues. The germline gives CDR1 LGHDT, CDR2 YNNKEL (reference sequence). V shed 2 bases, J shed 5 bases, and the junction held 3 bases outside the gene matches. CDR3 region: CASSQWTGDYGYTF. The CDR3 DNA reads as TGTGCCAGCAGCCAATGGACAGGGGATTATGGCTACACCTTC.

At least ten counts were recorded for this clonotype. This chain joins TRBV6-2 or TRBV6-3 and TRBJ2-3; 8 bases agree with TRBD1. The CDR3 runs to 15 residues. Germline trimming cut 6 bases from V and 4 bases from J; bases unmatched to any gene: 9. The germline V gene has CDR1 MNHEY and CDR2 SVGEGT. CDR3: CASSPGQGGADTQYF. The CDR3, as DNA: TGTGCCAGCAGCCCAGGACAGGGCGGGGCAGATACGCAGTATTTT.

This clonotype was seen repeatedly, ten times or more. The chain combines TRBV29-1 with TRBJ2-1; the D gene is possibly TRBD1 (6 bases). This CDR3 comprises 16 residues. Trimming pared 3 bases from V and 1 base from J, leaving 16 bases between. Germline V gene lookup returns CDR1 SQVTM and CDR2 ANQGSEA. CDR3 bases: TGCAGCGTTGACGTACAGGGAATGGCGTCCTACAATGAGCAGTTCTTC. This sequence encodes CSVDVQGMASYNEQFF.

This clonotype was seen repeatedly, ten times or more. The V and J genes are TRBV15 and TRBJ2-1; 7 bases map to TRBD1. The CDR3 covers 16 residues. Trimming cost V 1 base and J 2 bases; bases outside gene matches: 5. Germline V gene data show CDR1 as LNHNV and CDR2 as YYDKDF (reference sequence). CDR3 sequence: CATSRVRGITYNEQFF. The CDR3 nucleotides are TGTGCCACCAGCAGAGTCAGGGGGATAACCTACAATGAGCAGTTCTTC.

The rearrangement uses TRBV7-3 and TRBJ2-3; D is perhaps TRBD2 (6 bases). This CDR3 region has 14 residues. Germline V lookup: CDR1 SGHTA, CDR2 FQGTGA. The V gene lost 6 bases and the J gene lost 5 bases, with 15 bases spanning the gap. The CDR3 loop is CASSSRGGIDTQYF. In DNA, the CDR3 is TGTGCCAGCAGTTCACGGGGAGGAATAGATACGCAGTATTTT.

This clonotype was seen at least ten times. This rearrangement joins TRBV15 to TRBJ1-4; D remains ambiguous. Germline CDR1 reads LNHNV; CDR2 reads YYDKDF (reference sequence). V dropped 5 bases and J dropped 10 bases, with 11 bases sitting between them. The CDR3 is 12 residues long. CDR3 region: CATSQARVKLFF. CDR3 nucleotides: TGTGCCACCAGCCAGGCTCGGGTAAAACTGTTTTTT.

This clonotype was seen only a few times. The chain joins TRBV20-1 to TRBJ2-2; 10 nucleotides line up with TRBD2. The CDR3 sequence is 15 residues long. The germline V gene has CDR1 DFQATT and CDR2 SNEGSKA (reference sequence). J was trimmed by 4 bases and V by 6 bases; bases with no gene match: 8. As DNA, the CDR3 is TGCAGTGCAGTCAATAGCGGGGGGTTCACCGGGGAGCTGTTTTTT. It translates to CSAVNSGGFTGELFF.

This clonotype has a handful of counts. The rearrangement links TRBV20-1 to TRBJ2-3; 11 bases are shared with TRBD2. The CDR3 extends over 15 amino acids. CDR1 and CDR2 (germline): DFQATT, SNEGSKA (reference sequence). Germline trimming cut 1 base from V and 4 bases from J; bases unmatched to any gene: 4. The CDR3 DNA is TGCAGTGCTAGAGGACTAGCGGGATTCTCAGATACGCAGTATTTT. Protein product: CSARGLAGFSDTQYF.

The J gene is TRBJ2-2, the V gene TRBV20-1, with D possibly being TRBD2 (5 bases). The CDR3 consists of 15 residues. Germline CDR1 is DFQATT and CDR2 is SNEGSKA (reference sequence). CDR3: CRAPPTRVNTGELFF. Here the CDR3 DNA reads TGCAGAGCTCCCCCGACGCGGGTGAACACCGGGGAGCTGTTTTTT.

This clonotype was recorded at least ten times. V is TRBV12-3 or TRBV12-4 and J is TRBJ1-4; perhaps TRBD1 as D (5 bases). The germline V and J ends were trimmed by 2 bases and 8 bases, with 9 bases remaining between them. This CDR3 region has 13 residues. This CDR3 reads CASSLSRGEKLFF. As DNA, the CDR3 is TGTGCCAGCAGTTTATCGAGGGGAGAAAAACTGTTTTTT.

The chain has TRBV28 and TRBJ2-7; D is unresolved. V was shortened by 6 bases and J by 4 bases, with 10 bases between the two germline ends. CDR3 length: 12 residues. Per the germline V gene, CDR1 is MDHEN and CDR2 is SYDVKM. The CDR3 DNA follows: TGTGCCAGCAGCCATAATTGGTACGAGCAGTACTTC. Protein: CASSHNWYEQYF.

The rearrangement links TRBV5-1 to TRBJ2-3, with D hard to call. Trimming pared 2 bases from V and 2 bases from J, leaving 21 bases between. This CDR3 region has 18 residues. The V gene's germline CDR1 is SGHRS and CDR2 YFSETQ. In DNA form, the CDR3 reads TGCGCCAGCAGCTTAGTTAAGATGGCGCCCCTTGTCACAGATACGCAGTATTTT. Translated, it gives CASSLVKMAPLVTDTQYF.

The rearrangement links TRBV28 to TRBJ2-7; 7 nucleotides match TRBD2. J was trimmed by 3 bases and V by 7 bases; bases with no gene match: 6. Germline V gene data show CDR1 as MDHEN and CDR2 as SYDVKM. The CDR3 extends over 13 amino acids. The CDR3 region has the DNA TGTGCCAGCACGAAAGCGGGGAGCTACGAGCAGTACTTC. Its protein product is CASTKAGSYEQYF.

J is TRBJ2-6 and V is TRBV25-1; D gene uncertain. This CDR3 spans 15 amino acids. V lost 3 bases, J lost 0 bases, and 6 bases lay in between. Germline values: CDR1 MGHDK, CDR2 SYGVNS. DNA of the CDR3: TGTGCCAGCAGTGACTACAACTCTGGGGCCAACGTCCTGACTTTC. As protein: CASSDYNSGANVLTF.

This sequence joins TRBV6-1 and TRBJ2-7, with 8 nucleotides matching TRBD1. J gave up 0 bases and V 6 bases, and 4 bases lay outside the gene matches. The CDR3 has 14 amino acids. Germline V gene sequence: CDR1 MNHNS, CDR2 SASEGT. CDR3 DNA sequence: TGTGCCAGCAGAGCTACAGGGGGCTCCTACGAGCAGTACTTC. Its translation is CASRATGGSYEQYF.

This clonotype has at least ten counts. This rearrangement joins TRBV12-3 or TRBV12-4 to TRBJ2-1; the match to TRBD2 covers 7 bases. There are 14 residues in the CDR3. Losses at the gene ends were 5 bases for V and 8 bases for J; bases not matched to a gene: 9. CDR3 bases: TGTGCCAGCAGTACGCCGGGGACTACCGATGAGCAGTTCTTC. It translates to CASSTPGTTDEQFF.

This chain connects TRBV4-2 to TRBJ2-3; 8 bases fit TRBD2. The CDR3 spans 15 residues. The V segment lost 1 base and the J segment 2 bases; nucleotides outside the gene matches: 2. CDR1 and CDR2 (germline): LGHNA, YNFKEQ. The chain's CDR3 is CASSQVAGTTDTQYF. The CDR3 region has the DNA TGTGCCAGCAGCCAAGTAGCGGGGACCACAGATACGCAGTATTTT.

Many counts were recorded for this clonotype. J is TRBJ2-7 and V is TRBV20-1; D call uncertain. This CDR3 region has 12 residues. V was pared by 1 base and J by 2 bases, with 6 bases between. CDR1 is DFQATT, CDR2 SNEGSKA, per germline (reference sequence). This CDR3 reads CSARGDTYEQYF. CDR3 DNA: TGCAGTGCTAGAGGAGATACCTACGAGCAGTACTTC.

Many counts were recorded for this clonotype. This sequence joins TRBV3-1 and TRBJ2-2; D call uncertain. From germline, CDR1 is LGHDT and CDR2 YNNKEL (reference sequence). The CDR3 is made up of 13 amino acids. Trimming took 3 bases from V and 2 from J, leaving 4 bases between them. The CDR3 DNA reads TGTGCCAGCAGCCACCTCAACACCGGGGAGCTGTTTTTT. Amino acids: CASSHLNTGELFF.

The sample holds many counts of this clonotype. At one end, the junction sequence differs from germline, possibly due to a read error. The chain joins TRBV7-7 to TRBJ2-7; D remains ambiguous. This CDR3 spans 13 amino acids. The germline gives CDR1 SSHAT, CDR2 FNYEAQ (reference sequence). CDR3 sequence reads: CASSLEANRQQYF. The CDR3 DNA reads TGTGCTAGCAGCTTAGAGGCAAACCGGCAGCAGTACTTC.

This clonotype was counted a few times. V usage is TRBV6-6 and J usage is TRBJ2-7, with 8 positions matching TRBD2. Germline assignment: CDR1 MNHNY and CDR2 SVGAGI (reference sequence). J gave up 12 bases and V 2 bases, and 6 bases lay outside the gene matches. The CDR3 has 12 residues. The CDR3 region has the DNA TGTGCCAGCAGTTACACTAGCGGTGGCGTGTACTTC. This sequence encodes CASSYTSGGVYF.